These T cell receptor beta chains were read from a single sample in a study of blood T cell repertoires in COVID-19. Method: immunoSEQ multiplex PCR; TCRdb's copy keeps in-frame clones and lacks some. The table has 250,000 to 350,000 clones, about four fifths seen once. The sample was peripheral blood. The receptors shown here come from a human donor with COVID-19, enrolled during active disease. The donor label of this sample is uncertain. The CDR3 runs from the conserved cysteine through the conserved F or W. D genes are given only for firm matches. Some rows mark clone size as missing; the rest say once, few, many or name a class of expanded clone.

V	size	J	D	DNA	CDR3
TRBV5-5	-	TRBJ2-1	-	TGTGCCAGCAGTTCGGGTAGCTCCTACAATGAGCAGTTCTTC	CASSSGSSYNEQFF
TRBV28	few	TRBJ1-5	-	TGTGCCAGCAGTGGCCTCGGGGGACTTAGCAATCAGCCCCAGCATTTT	CASSGLGGLSNQPQHF
TRBV5-1	-	TRBJ2-2	TRBD2	TGCGCCAGCAGCCTACGGACTAGCGGGTCCACCGGGGAGCTGTTTTTT	CASSLRTSGSTGELFF
TRBV7-2	-	TRBJ2-5	-	TGTGCCAGCAGCTTAGTCCCGCAAGAGACCCAGTACTTC	CASSLVPQETQYF
TRBV3-1/TRBV3-2	-	TRBJ2-1	-	TGTGCCAGCAGCCAAGATTCCGGGAGCTCCTACAATGAGCAGTTCTTC	CASSQDSGSSYNEQFF
TRBV6-1	-	TRBJ1-2	TRBD1	TGTGCCAGCAGTGAGCTACAGGGGCCAGTATGGGGCTACACCTTC	CASSELQGPVWGYTF
TRBV9	-	TRBJ2-5	TRBD1	TGTGCCAGCAGCGTAGAGACAGGGGGGTGGGAGACCCAGTACTTC	CASSVETGGWETQYF
TRBV11-2	-	TRBJ2-1	TRBD2	TGTGCCAGCAGTCTAGCGGGAGTCATCAATGAGCAGTTCTTC	CASSLAGVINEQFF
TRBV15	-	TRBJ2-7	-	TGTGCCACCAGCAGAGATTCAGGAGGGGGCGTCTACGAGCAGTACTTC	CATSRDSGGGVYEQYF
TRBV5-4	-	TRBJ2-3	TRBD2	TGTGCCAGCAGCTTGGCCAATAGCGGGGGGGATCAGTATTTT	CASSLANSGGDQYF
TRBV27	-	TRBJ2-7	-	TGTGCCAGCTGTAAGACCGGGACACGACCGTCCGAGCAGTACTTC	CASCKTGTRPSEQYF
TRBV28	few	TRBJ2-1	TRBD2	TGTGCCAGCAGTCTGACTAGCGAAGTATACAATGAGCAGTTCTTC	CASSLTSEVYNEQFF
TRBV9	-	TRBJ1-6	TRBD1	TGTGCCAGCAGCGTAGGAGTAGGTACAGGGGACGGTAATTCACCCCTCCACTTT	CASSVGVGTGDGNSPLHF
TRBV2	-	TRBJ2-1	-	TGTGCCAGCAGTGAAGCTAGCGGCTTGCAGTTCTTC	CASSEASGLQFF
TRBV5-1	-	TRBJ1-1	-	TGCGCCAGCAGCTTGAGCGGGAGGGACACTGAAGCTTTCTTT	CASSLSGRDTEAFF
TRBV19	once	TRBJ1-1	-	TGTGCCAGTACCCTTCACGACCCCCGGGGGGGTGAAGCTTTCTTT	CASTLHDPRGGEAFF
TRBV30	-	TRBJ2-1	-	TGTGCCTGGAGTGCGGCTTGGGGCTTTTCAGGTGAGCAGTTCTTC	CAWSAAWGFSGEQFF
TRBV18	-	TRBJ2-7	-	TGTGCCAGCTCACCACAGGCGGGGACGCCTTACGAGCAGTACTTC	CASSPQAGTPYEQYF
TRBV7-2	-	TRBJ2-7	TRBD1	TGTGCCAGCAGCTTAGAAGGACAGGGGTTCCCCGAGCAGTACTTC	CASSLEGQGFPEQYF
TRBV29-1	-	TRBJ2-3	-	TGCAGCGTGATACAGGGCGGCGGAGATACGCAGTATTTT	CSVIQGGGDTQYF
TRBV9	-	TRBJ2-7	TRBD2	TGTGCCAGCAGCGGACTAGCGTTCGACGAGCAGTACTTC	CASSGLAFDEQYF
TRBV5-1	-	TRBJ2-1	TRBD2	TGCGCCAGCAGCCTGGGACTAGCGGGAGAGAGGTACAATGAGCAGTTCTTC	CASSLGLAGERYNEQFF
TRBV7-9	-	TRBJ2-3	-	TGTGCCAGCAGCTTTAAAGCGAGGAGCACAGATACGCAGTATTTT	CASSFKARSTDTQYF
TRBV18	-	TRBJ2-3	-	TGTGCCAGCTCACAGGCAGGGAGCACAGATACGCAGTATTTT	CASSQAGSTDTQYF
TRBV19	-	TRBJ2-7	-	TGTGCCAGTAGTATAGAGCACAGGTCCTACGAGCAGTACTTC	CASSIEHRSYEQYF
TRBV5-6	once	TRBJ1-1	-	TGTGCCAGCAGCTTGCCCGGGTTGTGGACTGAAGCTTTCTTT	CASSLPGLWTEAFF
TRBV5-1	-	TRBJ2-7	TRBD2	TGCGCCAGCAGCCTAGCCGGGACTAGGGCAGGGCGCGAGCAGTACTTC	CASSLAGTRAGREQYF
TRBV29-1	-	TRBJ1-3	-	TGCAGCGTTGCGAGGGGGTCGGGAGGAAACACCATATATTTT	CSVARGSGGNTIYF
TRBV3-1/TRBV3-2	once	TRBJ1-1	-	TGTGCCAGCAGCCGACCCCAGGGGGAAGCTTTCTTT	CASSRPQGEAFF
TRBV7-2	-	TRBJ2-7	-	TGTGCCAGCAGCTTAGAGACAGTCTCCTACGAGCAGTACTTC	CASSLETVSYEQYF
TRBV9	-	TRBJ2-1	TRBD2	TGTGCCAGCAGCGTGGGAGGGAGCAATGAGCAGTTCTTC	CASSVGGSNEQFF
TRBV9	once	TRBJ1-1	TRBD1	TGTGCCAGCAGCCGGACAACTGACAGGGGTGAAGCTTTCTTT	CASSRTTDRGEAFF
TRBV29-1	-	TRBJ2-7	TRBD1	TGCAGCGTGGGACAGGGGATCCACGAGCAGTACTTC	CSVGQGIHEQYF
TRBV29-1	-	TRBJ2-7	TRBD1	TGCAGCGTTGTCAGGGACAGCGACTACGAGCAGTACTTC	CSVVRDSDYEQYF
TRBV6-5	few	TRBJ2-5	-	TGTGCCAGCAGGGACAGAGAGACCCAGTACTTC	CASRDRETQYF
TRBV6-2/TRBV6-3	-	TRBJ2-1	TRBD2	TGTGCCAGCAGCCGAATAGCGGGAGTCCAGGGTGAGCAGTTCTTC	CASSRIAGVQGEQFF
TRBV6-5	once	TRBJ2-1	TRBD2	TGTGCCAGCATGGTCCTCGGCGGGAGCCACAATGAGCAGTTCTTC	CASMVLGGSHNEQFF
TRBV7-7	-	TRBJ1-2	-	TGTGCTAGCAGCCGACAAGGCTCCAAGTCCGGTTATGGCTACACCTTC	CASSRQGSKSGYGYTF
TRBV2	-	TRBJ1-1	TRBD1	TGTGCCAGCGTGGGAACAGGGGGCACTGAAGCTTTCTTT	CASVGTGGTEAFF
TRBV28	-	TRBJ2-7	TRBD1	TGTGCCAGCAGTTCTCCGGGACAGTCCTACGAGCAGTACTTC	CASSSPGQSYEQYF
TRBV10-3	-	TRBJ1-1	TRBD1	TGTGCCATCAGATCAGGACAGGCGAACACTGAAGCTTTCTTT	CAIRSGQANTEAFF
TRBV7-8	-	TRBJ1-2	TRBD1	TGTGCCAGCAGCCCCACGGACAGGGGAAACTATGGCTACACCTTC	CASSPTDRGNYGYTF
TRBV27	-	TRBJ2-5	-	TGTGCCAGCAGCCGTGACAGACAAGAGACCCAGTACTTC	CASSRDRQETQYF
TRBV4-3	-	TRBJ2-1	-	TGCGCCAGCAGCCAAGCGGCCCTAGTTAGCTACAATGAGCAGTTCTTC	CASSQAALVSYNEQFF
TRBV7-2	-	TRBJ2-7	-	TGTGCCAGCAGCCAAGATGGGGCGGGGTCCTACGAGCAGTACTTC	CASSQDGAGSYEQYF
TRBV19	once	TRBJ1-5	-	TGTGCCAGTAGTATCGTCCGGGAATTCGGGCAGCCCCAGCATTTT	CASSIVREFGQPQHF
TRBV12-5	-	TRBJ2-1	TRBD2	TGTGCTAGTGGTTTATGGGCCTCCAACCTCGCTCGGACTAGCGGGATAACTTACAATGAGCAGTTCTTC	CASGLWASNLARTSGITYNEQFF
TRBV11-1	few	TRBJ2-1	-	TGTGCCAGCAGCTTAGCGCCCCGAGCCCACAATGAGCAGTTCTTC	CASSLAPRAHNEQFF
TRBV5-1	-	TRBJ1-1	-	TGCGCCAGCAGCATGGCGGACACCAACACTGAAGCTTTCTTT	CASSMADTNTEAFF
TRBV3-1/TRBV3-2	few	TRBJ2-2	TRBD1	TGTGCCAGCAGCCTCATCTCCGGGACAGGTCATACCGGGGAGCTGTTTTTT	CASSLISGTGHTGELFF
TRBV28	-	TRBJ2-3	TRBD2	TGTGCCAGCAGTGCCCAACTAGCGGGAGGCGCAGATACGCAGTATTTT	CASSAQLAGGADTQYF
TRBV14	-	TRBJ1-6	-	TGTGCCAGCACTCCTCGGGGTAATTCACCCCTCCACTTT	CASTPRGNSPLHF
TRBV7-8	-	TRBJ2-3	-	TGTGCCAGCAGCTTAGCGGGAGGAGGTTTTGGGGCAGATACGCAGTATTTT	CASSLAGGGFGADTQYF
TRBV30	-	TRBJ1-4	-	TGTGCCTGGAGTGACCCCACCGACAGCCGAAGGAATGAAAAACTGTTTTTT	CAWSDPTDSRRNEKLFF
TRBV11-2	-	TRBJ2-1	TRBD2	TGTGCCAGCAGCTTAGATCGCTCTAGCGGGAGAATCGATGAGCAGTTCTTC	CASSLDRSSGRIDEQFF